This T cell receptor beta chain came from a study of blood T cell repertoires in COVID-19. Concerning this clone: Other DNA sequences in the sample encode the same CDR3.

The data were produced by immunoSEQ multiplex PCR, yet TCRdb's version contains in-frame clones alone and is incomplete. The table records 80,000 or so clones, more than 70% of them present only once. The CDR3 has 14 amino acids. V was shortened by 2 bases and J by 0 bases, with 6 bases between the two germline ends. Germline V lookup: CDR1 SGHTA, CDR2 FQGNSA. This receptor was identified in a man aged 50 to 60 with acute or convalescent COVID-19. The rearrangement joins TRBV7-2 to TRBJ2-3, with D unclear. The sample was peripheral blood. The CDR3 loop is CASSLQISTDTQYF. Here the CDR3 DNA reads TGTGCCAGCAGCTTACAGATTAGCACAGATACGCAGTATTTT.